This TCR beta chain emerged from a study of T cells in Graves' hyperthyroidism and ophthalmopathy. About the study: Peripheral blood was collected at initial diagnosis, before any treatment.

The germline V gene has CDR1 DFQATT and CDR2 SNEGSKA (reference sequence). J was trimmed by 0 bases and V by 6 bases; bases with no gene match: 8. The CDR3 loop spans 14 amino acids. Whole-study findings and limits: The model forecast ophthalmopathy, anticipating it by a median around 6.5 months before onset.

Using RNA transcripts as the source, TCR beta CDR3 regions were amplified. The TCR CDR3 first-round RT-PCR relied on the HTBI primer set. TCRdb itself ran the multiplex PCR reads through MiXCR, one entry per CDR3 protein. The profile shows about 250,000 distinct CDR3 sequences, roughly a quarter of them singletons. The sample holds many counts of this clonotype. Its matching antigen is unknown. This clonotype was sampled from a woman in her thirties or forties with Graves' ophthalmopathy. V is TRBV20-1 and J is TRBJ2-7; 7 bases are a match to TRBD1. Sequenced sample: blood. The CDR3 sequence: CSAILQGRSYEQYF. The CDR3 nucleotides read TGCAGTGCGATTCTACAGGGGCGCTCCTACGAGCAGTACTTC.